The 17 T cell receptor beta chains in this list originate from one sample, sequenced in a study of cytomegalovirus exposure and HLA in healthy donors. It was with 60 Vbeta and 13 Jbeta primers that the PCR ran. Using immunoSEQ multiplex PCR, the repertoire was profiled, and TCRdb retains in-frame clones only, with some absent. This listing includes under 90,000 clones. Sequencing input: PBMCs. These receptors all stem from a man between 50 and 59 years old in good health and CMV-seropositive.

The chain is built from TRBV7-9 and TRBJ2-5; D not certain. This CDR3 has 15 residues. V dropped 7 bases and J dropped 1 base, with 16 bases sitting between them. The germline CDR1 and CDR2 sequences are SEHNR and FQNEAQ (reference sequence). The CDR3 protein is CASNPGSATQETQYF. The CDR3, as DNA: TGTGCCAGCAACCCCGGGTCTGCTACCCAAGAGACCCAGTACTTC.

CDR3 residues: CASSQERDYEQYF. CDR3 coding DNA: TGCGCCAGCAGCCAAGAAAGGGACTACGAGCAGTACTTC. The rearrangement uses TRBV4-1 and TRBJ2-5; D is undetermined. The tail of the sequence fits TRBJ2-7 better, so the J call may be wrong. This CDR3 is built from 13 residues. Germline CDR1 and CDR2: MGHRA and YSYEKL.

About this clone itself: Other nucleotide sequences in the sample specify the same CDR3. The chain links TRBV7-6 to TRBJ2-7, with 11 bases fitting TRBD2. CDR3 length equals 14 residues. J lost 3 bases, V lost 5 bases, and 3 bases had no gene match. In germline, CDR1 is SGHVS, CDR2 FNYEAQ. The CDR3 coding sequence is TGTGCCAGCAGCCCCGGGACTAGCGGCTACGAGCAGTACTTC. As protein: CASSPGTSGYEQYF.

The chain recombines TRBV6-1 with TRBJ1-3, with D unclear. V shed 4 bases and J shed 4 bases, with 11 bases lying between them. This CDR3 is 14 amino acids long. Germline-derived CDR1 and CDR2 are MNHNS and SASEGT. The CDR3 region has the DNA TGTGCCAGCAGTGGGCTGGAGAGGGGAAACACCATATATTTT. Amino acids: CASSGLERGNTIYF.

The chain joins TRBV13 to TRBJ1-1; the D is unclear. This CDR3 comprises 14 residues. Trimming stripped 2 bases from V and 3 bases from J, with 10 bases between. The V gene's germline CDR1 is PRHDT and CDR2 FYEKMQ (reference sequence). The CDR3 nucleotides read TGTGCCAGCAGCTTACACCGGAGTTACACTGAAGCTTTCTTT. Protein sequence: CASSLHRSYTEAFF.

The genes are TRBV7-9 and TRBJ1-1; a possible D gene is TRBD1 (6 bases). This CDR3 contains 15 residues. V lost 5 bases, J lost 3 bases, and 16 bases lay in between. The V gene's germline CDR1 is SEHNR and CDR2 FQNEAQ (reference sequence). CDR3 nucleotides: TGTGCCAGCAGCCCGAGGGGGGGCGAGTACACTGAAGCTTTCTTT. Its translation is CASSPRGGEYTEAFF. Variable domain in full (rest from reference TRBV7-9 and TRBJ1-1): DTGVSQNPRHKITKRGQNVTFRCDPISEHNRLYWYRQTLGQGPEFLTYFQNEAQLEKSRLLSDRFSAERPKGSFSTLEIQRTEQGDSAMYLCASSPRGGEYTEAFFGQGTRLTVV.

The rearrangement uses TRBV6-1 and TRBJ1-2, with no clear D. The CDR3 length is 11 residues. The V gene's germline CDR1 is MNHNS and CDR2 SASEGT. V was trimmed by 6 bases and J by 8 bases, leaving 10 bases between them. The CDR3 reads CASSQAGGYTF. As DNA, the CDR3 is TGTGCCAGCAGCCAGGCAGGAGGCTACACCTTC.

V is TRBV2 and J is TRBJ2-5; 12 nucleotides match TRBD2. The CDR3 is 16 residues long. CDR1 and CDR2 (germline): SNHLY, FYNNEI. Losses at the gene ends were 3 bases for V and 4 bases for J; bases not matched to a gene: 6. CDR3 in DNA: TGTGCCAGCAGTGATAACCTAGCGGGGGGGGGAGAGACCCAGTACTTC. Translating gives CASSDNLAGGGETQYF.

CDR3 sequence reads: CASSYEPTGPGGYTF. CDR3 bases: TGCGCCAGCAGCTACGAACCGACAGGCCCCGGTGGCTACACCTTC. The rearrangement links TRBV5-1 to TRBJ1-2; D is perhaps TRBD1 (6 bases). V was clipped by 3 bases and J by 7 bases, with 19 bases between them. In germline, CDR1 is SGHRS, CDR2 YFSETQ. The CDR3 contains 15 residues. Complete variable domain (other parts from reference TRBV5-1 and TRBJ1-2): KAGVTQTPRYLIKTRGQQVTLSCSPISGHRSVSWYQQTPGQGLQFLFEYFSETQRNKGNFPGRFSGRQFSNSRSEMNVSTLELGDSALYLCASSYEPTGPGGYTFGSGTRLTVV.

CDR3 coding DNA: TGTGCCAGCAGTGACAGGGGGACCTACACTGAAGCTTTCTTT. Protein product: CASSDRGTYTEAFF. The chain employs TRBV6-1 and TRBJ1-1, with 7 bases lining up with TRBD1. The germline CDR1 and CDR2 sequences are MNHNS and SASEGT. There are 14 residues in the CDR3. V lost 3 bases to trimming and J lost 3 bases; unmatched junction nucleotides: 4.

The genes are TRBV15 and TRBJ2-5, with D unresolved. Germline values: CDR1 LNHNV, CDR2 YYDKDF (reference sequence). The CDR3 is 12 amino acids. V lost 6 bases to trimming and J lost 2 bases, with 7 bases between them. CDR3 loop: CATRSVQETQYF. The CDR3 nucleotides read TGTGCCACCAGATCGGTGCAAGAGACCCAGTACTTC. Complete variable domain (other parts from reference TRBV15 and TRBJ2-5): DAMVIQNPRYQVTQFGKPVTLSCSQTLNHNVMYWYQQKSSQAPKLLFHYYDKDFNNEADTPDNFQSRRPNTSFCFLDIRSPGLGDTAMYLCATRSVQETQYFGPGTRLLVL.

This chain connects TRBV6-5 to TRBJ1-5, with 7 bases fitting TRBD1. The germline CDR1 and CDR2 sequences are MNHEY and SVGAGI. The junction had 4 bases not matched to a gene; V was cut back by 5 bases and J by 6 bases. CDR3 length: 13 residues. DNA for the CDR3: TGTGCCAGCAGTCCGGGACAGTCTCAGCCCCAGCATTTT. Translating gives CASSPGQSQPQHF.

Here the CDR3 reads CASSLGQGLGGYTF. CDR3 DNA sequence: TGCGCCAGCAGCTTGGGTCAGGGACTGGGGGGCTACACCTTC. The gene calls are TRBV5-1 and TRBJ1-2, with D maybe TRBD1 (5 bases). Germline V CDR1 and CDR2: SGHRS, YFSETQ. V lost 0 bases, J lost 8 bases, and 14 bases lay in between. The CDR3 is made up of 14 amino acids.

The chain couples TRBV19 to TRBJ1-2, with unresolved D. V was clipped by 5 bases and J by 0 bases, with 7 bases between them. CDR1 and CDR2 (germline): LNHDA, SQIVND (reference sequence). This CDR3 has 13 residues. The CDR3 DNA follows: TGTGCCAGTAGTTCCCAGACTAACTATGGCTACACCTTC. It codes for CASSSQTNYGYTF. The whole variable domain, remainder taken from reference TRBV19 and TRBJ1-2, is DGGITQSPKYLFRKEGQNVTLSCEQNLNHDAMYWYRQDPGQGLRLIYYSQIVNDFQKGDIAEGYSVSREKKESFPLTVTSAQKNPTAFYLCASSSQTNYGYTFGSGTRLTVV.

The rearrangement links TRBV19 to TRBJ2-7, with D unresolved. V shed 6 bases and J shed 6 bases, with 18 bases lying between them. This CDR3 has 14 residues. Germline assignment: CDR1 LNHDA and CDR2 SQIVND (reference sequence). The CDR3 loop is CASSLPTLSGEQYF. The CDR3, as DNA: TGTGCCAGTAGCCTACCTACGTTGTCGGGCGAGCAGTACTTC.

The chain recombines TRBV9 with TRBJ1-5; no clear D gene. Trimming shortened V by 4 bases and J by 7 bases, and 15 bases separated the two germline ends. The CDR3 consists of 14 residues. In germline, CDR1 is SGDLS, CDR2 YYNGEE. CDR3 DNA sequence: TGTGCCAGCAGCTCCGCCGGGAGTGGACAGCCCCAGCATTTT. Translated, it gives CASSSAGSGQPQHF.

The chain has TRBV12-5 and TRBJ2-2, with TRBD2 as a possible D gene (5 bases). V lost 4 bases and J 4 bases, leaving 13 bases between the germline ends. The CDR3 sequence is 15 residues long. The germline gives CDR1 LGHNT, CDR2 FRNRAP. The CDR3 DNA follows: TGTGCTAGTGGTTCCGACAACGCGGGCACCGGGGAGCTGTTTTTT. Residues: CASGSDNAGTGELFF. Full variable domain (remainder filled in from reference TRBV12-5 and TRBJ2-2): DARVTQTPRHKVTEMGQEVTMRCQPILGHNTVFWYRQTMMQGLELLAYFRNRAPLDDSGMPKDRFSAEMPDATLATLKIQPSEPRDSAVYFCASGSDNAGTGELFFGEGSRLTVL.